Below, one T cell receptor beta chain is given with its context. Its antigen is still unknown. This table comes from immunoSEQ multiplex PCR, and its TCRdb copy is limited to in-frame clones, with some not included. The data hold around 50,000 clones, with roughly 86% observed a single time. The source of the sample is a study of T cell responses to AZD1222 COVID-19 vaccine. Study-wide results and caveats: Regions 160-218 and 743-854 held dominance among vaccine-associated CD4 TCRs, which spanned spike. Most donors were white British, females outnumbered males, and clonal diversity was possibly underestimated.

The TCR comes from an adult in good health. The starting material was peripheral blood, obtained on day 0 of AZD1222 vaccination.

CDR3 in amino acids: CASHVDRGPANTQYF. The CDR3 DNA sequence: TGTGCCAGCCACGTGGACAGGGGGCCGGCGAATACGCAGTATTTT. The chain carries TRBV28 and TRBJ2-3; 11 nucleotides align to TRBD1. The J segment lost 7 bases and the V segment lost 8 bases, leaving 11 bases of the junction unmatched. The length of the CDR3 is 15 residues. CDR1 MDHEN and CDR2 SYDVKM come from the germline V gene.